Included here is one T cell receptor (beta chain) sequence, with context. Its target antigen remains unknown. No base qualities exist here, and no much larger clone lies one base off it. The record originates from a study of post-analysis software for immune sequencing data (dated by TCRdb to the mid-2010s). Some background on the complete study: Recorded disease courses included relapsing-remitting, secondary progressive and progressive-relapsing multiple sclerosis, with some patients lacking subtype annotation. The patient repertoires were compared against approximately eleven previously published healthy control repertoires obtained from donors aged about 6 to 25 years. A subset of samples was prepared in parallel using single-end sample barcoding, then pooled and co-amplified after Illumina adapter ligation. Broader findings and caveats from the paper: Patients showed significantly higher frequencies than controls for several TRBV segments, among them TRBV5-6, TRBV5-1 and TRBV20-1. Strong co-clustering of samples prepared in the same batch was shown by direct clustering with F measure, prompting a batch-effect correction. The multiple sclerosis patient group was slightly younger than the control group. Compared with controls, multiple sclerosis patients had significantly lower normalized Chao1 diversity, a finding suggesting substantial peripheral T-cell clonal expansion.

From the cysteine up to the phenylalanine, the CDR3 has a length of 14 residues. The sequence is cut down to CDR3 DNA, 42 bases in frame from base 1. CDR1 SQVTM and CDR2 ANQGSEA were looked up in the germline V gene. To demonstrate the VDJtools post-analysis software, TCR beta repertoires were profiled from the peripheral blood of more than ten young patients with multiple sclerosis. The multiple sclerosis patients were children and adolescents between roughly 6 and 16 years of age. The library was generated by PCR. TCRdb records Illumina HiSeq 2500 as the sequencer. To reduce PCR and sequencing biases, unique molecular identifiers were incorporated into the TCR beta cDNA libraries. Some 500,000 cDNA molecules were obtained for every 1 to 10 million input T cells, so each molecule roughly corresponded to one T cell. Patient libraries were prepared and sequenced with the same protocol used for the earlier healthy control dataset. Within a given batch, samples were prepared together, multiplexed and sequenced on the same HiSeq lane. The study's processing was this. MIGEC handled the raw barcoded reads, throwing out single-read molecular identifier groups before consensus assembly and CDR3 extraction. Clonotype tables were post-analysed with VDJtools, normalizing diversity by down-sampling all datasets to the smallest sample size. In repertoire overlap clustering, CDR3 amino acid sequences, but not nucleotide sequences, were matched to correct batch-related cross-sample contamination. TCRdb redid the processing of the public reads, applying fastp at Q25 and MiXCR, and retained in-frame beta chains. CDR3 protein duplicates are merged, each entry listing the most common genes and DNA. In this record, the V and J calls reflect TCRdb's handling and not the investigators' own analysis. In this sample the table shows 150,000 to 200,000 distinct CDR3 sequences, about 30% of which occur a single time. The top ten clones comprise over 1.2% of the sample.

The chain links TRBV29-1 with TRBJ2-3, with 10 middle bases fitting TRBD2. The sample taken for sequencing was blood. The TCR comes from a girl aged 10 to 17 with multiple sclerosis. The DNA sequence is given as TGCAGTGGAGCGGGAGGGCCTGTCACGGATACGCAGTATTTT. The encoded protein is CSGAGGPVTDTQYF.